These 9 T cell receptor beta chains came from one sample sequenced in a study of T cells after yellow fever vaccination. Via MiXCR, TCRdb re-called the 5' RACE reads, giving one row per CDR3 protein. This table has 400,000 to 450,000 distinct CDR3 sequences, roughly a sixth appearing once. The material sequenced was PBMCs, taken before the yellow fever booster vaccination. The source of these receptors is a man younger than 35 who received the YFV17D yellow fever vaccine.

This clonotype was observed a handful of times. The chain employs TRBV6-6 and TRBJ2-1; D call uncertain. The CDR3 contains 16 residues. The V gene's germline CDR1 is MNHNY and CDR2 SVGAGI (reference sequence). Trimming removed 0 bases at V and 5 bases at J, with 14 bases between. This CDR3 is CASSYSGWRRNNEQFF. In DNA form, the CDR3 reads TGTGCCAGCAGTTACTCGGGGTGGCGGCGGAACAATGAGCAGTTCTTC.

This clonotype was seen more than once but under ten times. V is TRBV11-2 and J is TRBJ2-1, with TRBD2 identical over 12 bases. Germline CDR1 is SGHAT and CDR2 is FQNNGV. V lost 3 bases and J lost 7; bases outside the gene matches: 10. This CDR3 comprises 17 residues. The CDR3 spells CASSFYLTSGGMNEQFF. The DNA of the CDR3 is TGTGCCAGCAGCTTTTACCTGACTAGCGGGGGTATGAATGAGCAGTTCTTC.

The CDR3: CAISESKVGSSGANVLTF. The CDR3 DNA is TGTGCCATCAGTGAGTCGAAAGTGGGCAGCTCTGGGGCCAACGTCCTGACTTTC. The rearrangement joins TRBV10-3 to TRBJ2-6, with D uncertain. The CDR3 runs to 18 residues. The ends were cut back, 0 bases at V and 0 bases at J, with 12 bases in the middle. The germline V gene encodes CDR1 ENHRY and CDR2 SYGVKD.

This rearrangement joins TRBV12-3 or TRBV12-4 to TRBJ1-2; possible D gene TRBD1, 6 bases. The CDR3 is made up of 14 amino acids. The ends were cut back, 3 bases at V and 2 bases at J, with 10 bases in the middle. CDR3 DNA: TGTGCCAGCAGTTTCCCGGGACACAACTATGGCTACACCTTC. Translated: CASSFPGHNYGYTF.

This clonotype was seen once. The J gene is TRBJ2-5, the V gene TRBV5-1; maybe TRBD1 (6 bases). Per germline, CDR1 SGHRS and CDR2 YFSETQ. V lost 9 bases to trimming and J lost 5 bases, with 17 bases between them. The CDR3 extends over 13 amino acids. Here the CDR3 reads CATAGTLGETQYF. CDR3 nucleotides: TGCGCCACCGCCGGGACACTGGGGGAGACCCAGTACTTC.

V and J are TRBV5-1 and TRBJ2-5; 8 bases line up with TRBD2. This CDR3 spans 16 amino acids. Trimming cost V 5 bases and J 1 base; bases outside gene matches: 10. Germline values: CDR1 SGHRS, CDR2 YFSETQ. CDR3 sequence: CASSSYHGGAQETQYF. Here the CDR3 DNA reads TGCGCCAGCAGTTCGTATCACGGGGGGGCCCAAGAGACCCAGTACTTC. Full variable domain (rest looked up from reference TRBV5-1 and TRBJ2-5): KAGVTQTPRYLIKTRGQQVTLSCSPISGHRSVSWYQQTPGQGLQFLFEYFSETQRNKGNFPGRFSGRQFSNSRSEMNVSTLELGDSALYLCASSSYHGGAQETQYFGPGTRLLVL.

The CDR3: CASSLSGGSDEQYV. CDR3 sequence (DNA): TGTGCCAGCAGTTTAAGCGGGGGAAGTGACGAGCAGTACGTC. This sequence joins TRBV28 and TRBJ2-7; 8 bases are a match to TRBD2. Germline V gene lookup returns CDR1 MDHEN and CDR2 SYDVKM. With 2 bases clipped from V and 5 bases from J, the junction kept 5 bases outside the gene matches. The CDR3 is 14 residues long.

The chain is built from TRBV7-9 and TRBJ2-1, with D unresolved. This CDR3 contains 13 residues. The germline V gene encodes CDR1 SEHNR and CDR2 FQNEAQ (reference sequence). The ends were cut back, 3 bases at V and 6 bases at J, with 9 bases in the middle. CDR3 protein: CASSFLGSNEQFF. The CDR3 coding sequence is TGTGCCAGCAGCTTCTTAGGCTCCAATGAGCAGTTCTTC.

Written as DNA, the CDR3 is TGTGCCAGCAGCGTTCCGGGACTCCTAGAACAAGAGACCCAGTACTTC. It is translated as CASSVPGLLEQETQYF. The V gene is TRBV3-1, the J gene TRBJ2-5, with a weak D call TRBD2 (6 bases). Deletions cut 5 bases from V and 2 bases from J, with 18 bases between. CDR1 is LGHDT, CDR2 YNNKEL, per germline (reference sequence). This CDR3 is built from 16 residues.